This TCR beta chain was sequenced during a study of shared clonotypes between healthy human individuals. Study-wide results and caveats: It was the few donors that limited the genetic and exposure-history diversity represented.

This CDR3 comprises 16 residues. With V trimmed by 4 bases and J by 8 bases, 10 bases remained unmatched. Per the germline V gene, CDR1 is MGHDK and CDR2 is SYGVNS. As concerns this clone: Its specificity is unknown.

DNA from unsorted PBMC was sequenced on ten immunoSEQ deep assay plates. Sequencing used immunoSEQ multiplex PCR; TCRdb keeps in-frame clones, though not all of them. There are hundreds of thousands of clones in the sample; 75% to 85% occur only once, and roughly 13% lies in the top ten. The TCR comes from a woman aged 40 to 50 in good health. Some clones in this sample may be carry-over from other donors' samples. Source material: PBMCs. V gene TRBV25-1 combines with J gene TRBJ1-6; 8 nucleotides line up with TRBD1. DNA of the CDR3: TGTGCCAGCAGTGGAGTCGTTGGACAGGGAGATTCACCCCTCCACTTT. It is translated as CASSGVVGQGDSPLHF. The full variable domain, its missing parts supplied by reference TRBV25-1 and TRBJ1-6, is EADIYQTPRYLVIGTGKKITLECSQTMGHDKMYWYQQDPGMELHLIHYSYGVNSTEKGDLSSESTVSRIRTEHFPLTLESARPSHTSQYLCASSGVVGQGDSPLHFGNGTRLTVT.